This TCR beta chain was retrieved from a study of glioma-infiltrating T cells. General study findings and limits: Above-expected tissue-blood divergence occurred in all gliomas, most in low-grade ones. Very few CDR3 sequences were shared between tissue and blood.

The CDR3 sequence runs 12 residues, both termini included. The V gene's germline CDR1 is SEHNR and CDR2 FQNEAQ (reference sequence). This clonotype was counted a single time. Antigen: not known. The conserved phenylalanine or tryptophan normally closing the CDR3 is absent here, so this likely arose from a read error. The limits of the CDR3 on the DNA are not certain, so only TCRdb's listed CDR3 is given. The iRepertoire nested amplicon-rescue multiplex PCR amplified TCR alpha and beta CDR3s from RNA. One-step reverse transcription and amplification started from approximately 100-400 ng of tissue mRNA or PBMC total RNA. TCRdb re-analysed the multiplex PCR reads in MiXCR, keeping a single row per CDR3 protein. The table has about 93,000 distinct CDR3 sequences, approximately 40% seen once.

Sequenced: glioma tissue, nonneoplastic brain tissue, or PBMCs (not recorded which). The chain is built from TRBV7-9 and TRBJ1-3. This TCR was recovered from a human donor with low-grade glioma or glioblastoma, undergoing nonglioma brain surgery, or in good health (not recorded which). The CDR3 region is CASSLAGNTVYS.